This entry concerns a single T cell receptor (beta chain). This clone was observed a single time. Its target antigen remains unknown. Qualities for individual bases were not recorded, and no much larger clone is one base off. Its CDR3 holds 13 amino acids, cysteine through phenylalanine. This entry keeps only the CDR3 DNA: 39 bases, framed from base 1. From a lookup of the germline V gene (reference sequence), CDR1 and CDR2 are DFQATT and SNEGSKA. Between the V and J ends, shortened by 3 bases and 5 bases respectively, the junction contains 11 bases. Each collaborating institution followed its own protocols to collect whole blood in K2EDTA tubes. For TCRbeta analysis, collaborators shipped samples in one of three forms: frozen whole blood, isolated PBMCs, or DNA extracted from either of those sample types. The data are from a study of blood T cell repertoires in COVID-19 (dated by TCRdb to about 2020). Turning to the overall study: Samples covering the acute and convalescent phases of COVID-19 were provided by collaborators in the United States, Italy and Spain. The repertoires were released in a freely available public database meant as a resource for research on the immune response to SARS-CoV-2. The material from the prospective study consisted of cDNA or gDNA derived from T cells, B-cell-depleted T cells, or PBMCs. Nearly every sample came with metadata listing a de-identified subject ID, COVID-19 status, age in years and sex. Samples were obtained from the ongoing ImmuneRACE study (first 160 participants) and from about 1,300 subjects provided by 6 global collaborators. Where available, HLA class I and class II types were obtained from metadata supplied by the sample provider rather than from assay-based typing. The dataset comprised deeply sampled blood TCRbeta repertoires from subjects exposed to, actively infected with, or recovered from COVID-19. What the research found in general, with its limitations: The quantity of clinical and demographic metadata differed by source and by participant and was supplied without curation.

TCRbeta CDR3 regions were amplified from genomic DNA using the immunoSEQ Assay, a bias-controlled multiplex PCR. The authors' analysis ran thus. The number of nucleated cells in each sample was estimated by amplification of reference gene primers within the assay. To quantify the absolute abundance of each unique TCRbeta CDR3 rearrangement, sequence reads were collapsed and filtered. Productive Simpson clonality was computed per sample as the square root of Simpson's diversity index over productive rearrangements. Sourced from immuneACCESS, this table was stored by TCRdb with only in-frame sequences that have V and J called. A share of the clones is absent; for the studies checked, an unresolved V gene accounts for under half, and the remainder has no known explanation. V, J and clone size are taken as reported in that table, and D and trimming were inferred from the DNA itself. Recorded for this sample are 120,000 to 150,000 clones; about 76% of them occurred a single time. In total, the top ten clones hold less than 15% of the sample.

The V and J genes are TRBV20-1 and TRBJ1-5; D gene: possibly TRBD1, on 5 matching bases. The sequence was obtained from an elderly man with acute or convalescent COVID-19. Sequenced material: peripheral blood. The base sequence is TGCAGTGCTAGTGGGGCTGTGGATCAGCCCCAGCATTTT. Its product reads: CSASGAVDQPQHF.